Each of the 30 T cell receptor beta chains below was sequenced from the same sample in a study of CD8+ T cells in alopecia areata (dated by TCRdb to 2016 to 2019). Library creation used the immunoSEQ multiplex PCR assay. For TCR sequencing, RNA was extracted from every sample and reverse transcribed into cDNA to serve as template. TCRdb mirrors the immuneACCESS table, restricted to in-frame sequences. Some clones are absent from its copies; in checked studies, under half trace to an unresolved V gene, and the reason for the others is unknown. In this sample the table shows about 140,000 clones, around 83% of which occur a single time. The ten largest clones represent about 12% of the sample. Reading the label with the study, this specimen's time point is: around 4 weeks on oral tofacitinib. Explained via the paper, the treatment or condition label denotes: oral pan-JAK inhibitor, 5-10 mg twice daily.

The specimen was CD8+ T cells sorted from blood, collected at week 4, from a patient treated with tofacitinib. Receptors were obtained from a human donor with alopecia areata.

Note on this clone: At one boundary the junction diverges from the germline segment, which might be a read error. Other DNA sequences in the sample encode the same CDR3. The rearrangement uses TRBV7-9 and TRBJ2-1; TRBD2 matches 7 bases. This CDR3 has 14 amino acids. From germline, CDR1 is SEHNR and CDR2 FQNEAQ (reference sequence). CDR3: CASSLAGSYNEQFF. The CDR3 nucleotides read TGCGCCAGCAGCTTAGCGGGCTCCTACAATGAGCAGTTCTTC.

With regard to this clone: Other nucleotide sequences in the sample specify the same CDR3. The chain uses TRBV9 and TRBJ2-3; 8 nucleotides agree with TRBD1. The trim removed 4 bases at V and 3 bases at J, leaving 4 bases unmatched. This CDR3 spans 14 amino acids. The germline V gene has CDR1 SGDLS and CDR2 YYNGEE. The CDR3 protein is CASSLGQGTDTQYF. CDR3 in DNA: TGTGCCAGCAGCCTCGGACAGGGAACAGATACGCAGTATTTT.

CDR3 residues: CSAGRSNTEAFF. DNA for the CDR3: TGCAGCGCCGGACGGTCGAACACTGAAGCTTTCTTT. V and J are TRBV29-1 and TRBJ1-1; D not resolved. Germline V gene data show CDR1 as SQVTM and CDR2 as ANQGSEA. The CDR3 has 12 amino acids. The germline V and J ends were trimmed by 7 bases and 1 base, with 10 bases remaining between them.

The chain carries TRBV6-5 and TRBJ2-1; D is unclear. The germline V gene encodes CDR1 MNHEY and CDR2 SVGAGI. This CDR3 spans 16 amino acids. The V end was cut by 1 base, the J end by 0 bases, with 10 bases between. CDR3 sequence: CASSYYVTSSYNEQFF. CDR3 sequence (DNA): TGTGCCAGCAGTTACTACGTCACCAGCTCCTACAATGAGCAGTTCTTC.

This chain joins TRBV27 and TRBJ2-3; 7 bases map to TRBD1. The V gene end was trimmed by 5 bases and the J gene end by 0 bases; junction bases not matched to a gene: 5. CDR1 MNHEY and CDR2 SMNVEV come from the germline V gene (reference sequence). The CDR3 covers 15 residues. The CDR3 DNA sequence: TGTGCCAGCAGTGCCAGGGACAGAAGCACAGATACGCAGTATTTT. Its translation is CASSARDRSTDTQYF.

A single count supports this clone. The rearrangement joins TRBV27 to TRBJ1-5; 8 bases are shared with TRBD1. The CDR3 is made up of 14 amino acids. V dropped 6 bases and J dropped 4; count of bases not matched to a gene: 5. CDR1 and CDR2 (germline): MNHEY, SMNVEV (reference sequence). CDR3 nucleotide sequence: TGTGCCAGCAGGACAGGGGAACCAAATCAGCCCCAGCATTTT. This codes for CASRTGEPNQPQHF.

This sequence joins TRBV5-4 and TRBJ2-2, with 9 bases that match TRBD1. The trim removed 4 bases at V and 1 base at J, leaving 8 bases unmatched. The CDR3 extends over 17 amino acids. CDR1 and CDR2 from the germline V gene are SGHNT and YYREEE (reference sequence). The CDR3 here is CASSVAGTGLNTGELFF. CDR3 in DNA: TGTGCCAGCAGCGTGGCCGGGACAGGGCTGAACACCGGGGAGCTGTTTTTT.

The chain combines TRBV4-1 with TRBJ2-5, with no clear D. The J call is doubtful: the DNA matches TRBJ2-7 better. Germline loops: CDR1 MGHRA, CDR2 YSYEKL. The CDR3 loop spans 14 amino acids. CDR3 in DNA: TGCGCCAGCAGCCAAGGAGAAAGCTCCTACGAGCAGTACTTC. It specifies CASSQGESSYEQYF.

The chain couples TRBV4-1 to TRBJ2-3, with TRBD1 identical over 7 bases. The CDR3 sequence is 14 residues long. Germline V gene lookup returns CDR1 MGHRA and CDR2 YSYEKL. The ends lost 0 bases at V and 10 bases at J; junction bases unmatched: 7. The CDR3 bases are TGCGCCAGCAGCCAAGACCCAAGACAGGGACCGCAGTATTTT. This encodes CASSQDPRQGPQYF.

The gene calls are TRBV10-2 and TRBJ2-1; D is unresolved. The CDR3 runs to 12 residues. The V and J ends lost 6 bases and 8 bases respectively, with 11 bases between them. Germline lookup yields CDR1 WSHSY and CDR2 SAAADI. The CDR3, as DNA: TGCGCCAGCAGCCCCGTTTCATATGAGCAGTTCTTC. This sequence encodes CASSPVSYEQFF.

V gene TRBV29-1 combines with J gene TRBJ2-6; the match to TRBD1 covers 7 bases. The germline V gene encodes CDR1 SQVTM and CDR2 ANQGSEA. After removal of 7 bases from V and 0 bases from J, the junction contained 3 bases not matched to a gene. The CDR3 is made up of 14 amino acids. The CDR3 DNA is TGCAGCGCCCGGGACAGCTCTGGGGCCAACGTCCTGACTTTC. This translates into CSARDSSGANVLTF.

This chain connects TRBV7-9 to TRBJ2-1, with 9 bases fitting TRBD2. This CDR3 contains 13 residues. Germline loops: CDR1 SEHNR, CDR2 FQNEAQ (reference sequence). V was clipped by 5 bases and J by 9 bases; unmatched bases: 5. This CDR3 reads CASSLSGSGEQFF. The DNA for the CDR3 is TGTGCCAGCAGCCTTAGCGGGAGCGGTGAGCAGTTCTTC.

J is TRBJ2-7 and V is TRBV5-1, with a possible D match to TRBD2 (5 bases). The germline gives CDR1 SGHRS, CDR2 YFSETQ. This CDR3 is built from 17 residues. Trimming stripped 4 bases from V and 1 base from J, with 21 bases between. As DNA, the CDR3 is TGCGCCAGCAGCATCCCAGGTACCGGGAAGCCTTCCTACGAGCAGTACTTC. Amino acids: CASSIPGTGKPSYEQYF. Together with reference TRBV5-1 and TRBJ2-7, the CDR3 gives the full variable domain: KAGVTQTPRYLIKTRGQQVTLSCSPISGHRSVSWYQQTPGQGLQFLFEYFSETQRNKGNFPGRFSGRQFSNSRSEMNVSTLELGDSALYLCASSIPGTGKPSYEQYFGPGTRLTVT.

The table lists this clone with a count of one. The V and J genes are TRBV29-1 and TRBJ2-7; 7 nucleotides match TRBD1. CDR1 and CDR2 (germline): SQVTM, ANQGSEA. Trimming removed 6 bases from V and 2 bases from J; junction bases left unmatched: 4. The CDR3 spans 12 residues. CDR3 sequence: CSVDRNPYEQYF. CDR3 coding DNA: TGCAGCGTGGACAGGAATCCCTACGAGCAGTACTTC.

The chain combines TRBV27 with TRBJ2-1; 11 bases match TRBD2. This CDR3 is built from 17 residues. The ends lost 2 bases at V and 9 bases at J; junction bases unmatched: 12. CDR1 and CDR2 from the germline V gene are MNHEY and SMNVEV (reference sequence). The DNA for the CDR3 is TGTGCCAGCAGTTTAACTAGCGGGAGTCTTTTTTTGAGTGAGCAGTTCTTC. As protein: CASSLTSGSLFLSEQFF.

This chain uses TRBV27 with TRBJ2-7; 12 bases align to TRBD2. This CDR3 spans 16 amino acids. V dropped 8 bases and J dropped 3; count of bases not matched to a gene: 11. Germline V lookup: CDR1 MNHEY, CDR2 SMNVEV (reference sequence). The CDR3 nucleotides read TGTGCCAGCCGTTCAGGACTAGCGGGGTACTACTACGAGCAGTACTTC. Translation gives CASRSGLAGYYYEQYF.

The rearrangement uses TRBV29-1 and TRBJ2-7; the D gene is possibly TRBD2 (6 bases). The CDR3 covers 14 residues. Germline CDR1 and CDR2: SQVTM and ANQGSEA. Trimming took off 0 bases at V and 3 bases at J, with 12 bases between the two ends. The CDR3 bases are TGCAGCGTTGAAGAGCGGGGCACTAACTACGAGCAGTACTTC. Its translation: CSVEERGTNYEQYF.

The chain joins TRBV5-4 to TRBJ2-5; no reliable D call. The end of the DNA aligns better with TRBJ2-7, so the J call may be wrong. The germline CDR1 and CDR2 sequences are SGHNT and YYREEE (reference sequence). CDR3 size: 14 residues. The CDR3 spells CASSWIQGSYEQYF. DNA of the CDR3: TGTGCCAGCAGCTGGATTCAAGGTTCCTACGAGCAGTACTTC.

V usage is TRBV4-1 and J usage is TRBJ2-1, with 12 bases aligning to TRBD2. From germline, CDR1 is MGHRA and CDR2 YSYEKL. The ends lost 5 bases at V and 8 bases at J; junction bases unmatched: 4. This CDR3 comprises 14 residues. DNA of the CDR3: TGCGCCAGCAGCTTGACTAGCGGGAGCGATGAGCAGTTCTTC. Amino acids: CASSLTSGSDEQFF.

This rearrangement joins TRBV9 to TRBJ2-3; no definite D call. Looked up from germline, CDR1 is SGDLS and CDR2 is YYNGEE. The CDR3 consists of 11 residues. V was clipped by 4 bases and J by 8 bases, with 8 bases between them. This CDR3 is CASSPQLTQYF. The CDR3 DNA follows: TGTGCCAGCAGCCCCCAGCTTACGCAGTATTTT. The complete variable domain, with remaining parts taken from reference TRBV9 and TRBJ2-3, reads DSGVTQTPKHLITATGQRVTLRCSPRSGDLSVYWYQQSLDQGLQFLIQYYNGEERAKGNILERFSAQQFPDLHSELNLSSLELGDSALYFCASSPQLTQYFGPGTRLTVL.

The genes are TRBV5-1 and TRBJ2-1, with 8 bases lining up with TRBD2. The V gene's germline CDR1 is SGHRS and CDR2 YFSETQ. The length of the CDR3 is 16 residues. V lost 3 bases and J lost 5; bases outside the gene matches: 10. This CDR3 reads CASSSKGAGEDNEQFF. The CDR3 coding sequence is TGCGCCAGCAGCTCGAAGGGAGCGGGAGAGGACAATGAGCAGTTCTTC.

With regard to this clone: This CDR3 is also generated by other DNA sequences in the sample. J is TRBJ2-3 and V is TRBV9; D possibly corresponds to TRBD2 (7 bases). This CDR3 comprises 14 residues. The V gene's germline CDR1 is SGDLS and CDR2 YYNGEE. The V gene lost 0 bases and the J gene lost 6 bases, with 11 bases spanning the gap. The CDR3 DNA sequence: TGTGCCAGCAGCGTAGAGGGGGGGACTGATACGCAGTATTTT. It specifies CASSVEGGTDTQYF.

This chain connects TRBV6-1 to TRBJ2-2; tentative D call: TRBD2 (6 bases). The CDR3 is 15 residues long. The germline gives CDR1 MNHNS, CDR2 SASEGT. The V gene lost 7 bases and the J gene lost 3 bases, with 15 bases spanning the gap. The CDR3, as DNA: TGTGCCAGCACTCGCCCGAGCGGGCACACCGGGGAGCTGTTTTTT. Its protein product is CASTRPSGHTGELFF.

The genes are TRBV19 and TRBJ2-7; TRBD1 matches 9 bases. Germline V gene lookup returns CDR1 LNHDA and CDR2 SQIVND (reference sequence). Trimming removed 4 bases from V and 5 bases from J; junction bases left unmatched: 12. The CDR3 extends over 16 amino acids. The CDR3 sequence: CASSTLPGQGGNEQYF. CDR3 nucleotide sequence: TGTGCCAGTAGTACGCTTCCGGGACAGGGCGGGAACGAGCAGTACTTC.

The V gene is TRBV7-9, the J gene TRBJ2-1, with 8 bases that match TRBD2. Germline V gives CDR1 SEHNR, CDR2 FQNEAQ (reference sequence). This CDR3 comprises 16 residues. The V segment lost 4 bases and the J segment 0 bases; nucleotides outside the gene matches: 5. CDR3 nucleotide sequence: TGTGCCAGCAGCTCACTAGCGGAGCTCTCCTACAATGAGCAGTTCTTC. The encoded protein is CASSSLAELSYNEQFF.

The V gene is TRBV5-4, the J gene TRBJ2-1; possibly TRBD1 or TRBD2 for D (5 bases each). Germline values: CDR1 SGHNT, CDR2 YYREEE (reference sequence). The V gene lost 4 bases and the J gene lost 7 bases, with 21 bases spanning the gap. This CDR3 is 16 amino acids long. The CDR3 DNA reads TGTGCCAGCAGCCCTGTGGGGAAGGGGCCGGGGAATGAGCAGTTCTTC. Translating gives CASSPVGKGPGNEQFF.

This clone was recorded only once. The chain employs TRBV30 and TRBJ2-1; D unresolved. Trimming took 3 bases from V and 5 from J, leaving 8 bases between them. The CDR3 length is 12 residues. CDR1 and CDR2 from the germline V gene are GTSNPN and SVGIG (reference sequence). CDR3 sequence: CAWSVGNNEQFF. CDR3 DNA sequence: TGTGCCTGGAGCGTGGGAAACAATGAGCAGTTCTTC.

This clone has a single count. The chain employs TRBV5-1 and TRBJ1-1, with D possibly being TRBD1 (5 bases). Germline V gene sequence: CDR1 SGHRS, CDR2 YFSETQ. The length of the CDR3 is 13 residues. V shed 3 bases and J shed 4 bases, with 10 bases lying between them. CDR3 in amino acids: CASSSSGGTEAFF. Here the CDR3 DNA reads TGCGCCAGCAGCTCGTCGGGGGGCACTGAAGCTTTCTTT.

The chain joins TRBV29-1 to TRBJ2-1, with 8 bases identical to TRBD2. The length of the CDR3 is 17 residues. The V and J ends lost 4 bases and 0 bases, in that order; junction bases with no gene match: 11. The germline V gene encodes CDR1 SQVTM and CDR2 ANQGSEA. DNA for the CDR3: TGCAGCGTTGGGGGCCTAGCGGGCCAAAGCTCCTACAATGAGCAGTTCTTC. It yields the protein CSVGGLAGQSSYNEQFF.

The V and J genes are TRBV27 and TRBJ1-5, with D possibly matching TRBD1 (5 bases). Germline V gene data show CDR1 as MNHEY and CDR2 as SMNVEV (reference sequence). Trimming took 6 bases from V and 1 from J, leaving 13 bases between them. This CDR3 spans 15 amino acids. The CDR3 loop is CASRTTGLSNQPQHF. The CDR3 coding sequence is TGTGCCAGCAGAACCACAGGTTTAAGCAATCAGCCCCAGCATTTT.